This TCR beta chain was captured by sequencing in a study of blood T cell repertoires in COVID-19. About the study: From T cells, B-cell-depleted T cells, or PBMCs came the material, which was cDNA or gDNA.

CDR1 and CDR2 from the germline V gene are SEHNR and FQNEAQ (reference sequence). The CDR3 sequence is 14 residues long. V lost 5 bases and J lost 7, with 17 bases in between. In the study's own analysis: Reference gene primers were amplified, and this amplification served to estimate nucleated cell counts. Profiling relied on immunoSEQ multiplex PCR, and the TCRdb table lists in-frame clones only, not all of them. V and J calls and clone size are given by that table; D and trimming were obtained from the DNA. Among just over 250,000 clones listed, about 81% were seen once. Allocation to cohorts depended on clinical history reported by the participants.

The source of this sequence is a man aged 30-40 years with acute COVID-19. Sequenced sample: PBMCs or T cells enriched from blood (not recorded which). The rearrangement joins TRBV7-9 to TRBJ1-1; D perhaps matches TRBD1 (5 bases). As DNA, the CDR3 is TGTGCCAGCAGCCTTAGGGGAGGGGCCGATGAAGCTTTCTTT. It is translated as CASSLRGGADEAFF.